The following is a T cell receptor beta chain sequence with its context. Antigen specificity is unknown. The data were obtained in a study of OX40 agonist ivuxolimab in advanced cancers. Findings and limits, study-wide: Relative to CD4+, CD8+ T cells held more expanded clones on average.

The data were produced by immunoSEQ multiplex PCR, yet TCRdb's version contains in-frame clones alone and is incomplete. This sample has under 20,000 clones, with roughly nine tenths found just once. Germline CDR1 and CDR2: KGHSH and LQKENI. V was trimmed by 5 bases and J by 0 bases, leaving 10 bases between them. This CDR3 region has 15 residues. Here the sequenced sample was CD4+ or CD8+ T cells sorted from blood, taken in a trial of the OX40 agonist ivuxolimab. The TCR originated in an adult with an advanced solid tumor such as melanoma, head and neck, liver or kidney cancer. This chain links TRBV18 with TRBJ2-2; D gene ambiguous. This CDR3 reads CASSKELANTGELFF. CDR3 in DNA: TGTGCCAGCTCAAAAGAGCTAGCGAACACCGGGGAGCTGTTTTTT.